The 24 T cell receptor beta chains presented below share a single source sample, sequenced in a study of T-cell memory formation after mild COVID-19. TCRdb itself ran the 5' RACE reads through MiXCR, one entry per CDR3 protein. In the table there are 500,000 to 600,000 distinct CDR3 sequences, about 20% of which are singletons. Material: PBMCs or a T cell subset sorted from them (not recorded which). All receptors derive from an adult woman who had mild COVID-19 (a few samples of this study predate the infection). Cell type and time point are not known.

The chain has TRBV7-2 and TRBJ1-2, with D perhaps TRBD1 (6 bases). V was trimmed by 5 bases and J by 1 base, leaving 17 bases between them. This CDR3 has 16 residues. Germline CDR1 SGHTA, CDR2 FQGNSA. The CDR3 DNA sequence: TGTGCCAGCAGCGCTCAGGGGAATCGGGATAACTATGGCTACACCTTC. It specifies CASSAQGNRDNYGYTF.

The V and J genes are TRBV7-9 and TRBJ2-2; 9 nucleotides align to TRBD1. CDR1 is SEHNR, CDR2 FQNEAQ, per germline (reference sequence). The CDR3 contains 19 residues. V lost 5 bases and J lost 7; bases outside the gene matches: 20. For the CDR3, the DNA is TGTGCCAGCAGCACCCGGGACAGGGATAGCCGGAAGAGCGGCGGGGAGCTGTTTTTT. Encoded protein: CASSTRDRDSRKSGGELFF.

This clonotype has more than one count but fewer than ten. CDR3 DNA: TGTGCCAGCAGCGGCCCGGGAGGCTCCTGGAATGAGCAGTTCTTC. Protein sequence: CASSGPGGSWNEQFF. The V call is TRBV11-2, the J call TRBJ2-1, with 7 nucleotides matching TRBD2. Germline V gene data show CDR1 as SGHAT and CDR2 as FQNNGV. The CDR3 spans 15 residues. V was pared by 5 bases and J by 7 bases, with 11 bases of the junction left unmatched.

CDR3 sequence (DNA): TGCGCCAGCAGCCAAGATTGGTTTGGGGAAGCTGAAGCTTTCTTT. Translated, it gives CASSQDWFGEAEAFF. The gene calls are TRBV4-3 and TRBJ1-1; D gene ambiguous. Looked up from germline, CDR1 is LGHNA and CDR2 is YSLEER. V lost 0 bases and J lost 6, with 14 bases in between. This CDR3 contains 15 residues.

The chain is built from TRBV4-2 and TRBJ2-7, with D tentatively TRBD2 (5 bases). The CDR3 sequence is 15 residues long. The germline gives CDR1 LGHNA, CDR2 YNFKEQ. Between the trimmed V and J ends, which lost 1 base and 0 bases, there was a span of 10 bases. CDR3 DNA: TGTGCCAGCAGCCAAGGAGGACTTTCCTCCTACGAGCAGTACTTC. It yields the protein CASSQGGLSSYEQYF.

This clonotype was seen a few times. The chain employs TRBV12-3 or TRBV12-4 and TRBJ2-1, with unresolved D. The V end lost 5 bases, the J end lost 6 bases, and 5 bases lay between the germline ends. The CDR3 length is 11 residues. CDR3 sequence: CASSLPNEQFF. CDR3 sequence (DNA): TGTGCCAGCAGTCTCCCCAATGAGCAGTTCTTC.

The rearrangement uses TRBV5-5 and TRBJ1-2; 9 bases map to TRBD1. The J segment lost 4 bases and the V segment lost 4 bases, leaving 8 bases of the junction unmatched. Germline V lookup: CDR1 SGHKS, CDR2 YYEKEE (reference sequence). The CDR3 runs to 15 residues. CDR3 DNA: TGTGCCAGCAGCGGAGGACAGGGGCTTTTCTATGGCTACACCTTC. The encoded protein is CASSGGQGLFYGYTF.

Only a few counts were recorded for this clonotype. The chain couples TRBV5-4 to TRBJ2-1; D is unclear. CDR1 SGHNT and CDR2 YYREEE come from the germline V gene (reference sequence). This CDR3 has 14 residues. V was trimmed by 4 bases and J by 5 bases, leaving 13 bases between them. The CDR3 sequence: CASSRPTRDNEQFF. The CDR3 DNA sequence: TGTGCCAGCAGCCGACCCACTCGGGACAATGAGCAGTTCTTC. Full variable domain (rest looked up from reference TRBV5-4 and TRBJ2-1): ETGVTQSPTHLIKTRGQQVTLRCSSQSGHNTVSWYQQALGQGPQFIFQYYREEENGRGNFPPRFSGLQFPNYSSELNVNALELDDSALYLCASSRPTRDNEQFFGPGTRLTVL.

This clonotype was picked up a small number of times. This sequence joins TRBV20-1 and TRBJ1-1; maybe TRBD1 (6 bases). CDR1 is DFQATT and CDR2 is SNEGSKA in the germline V gene (reference sequence). Trimming cost V 3 bases and J 4 bases, with 12 bases left between them. CDR3 length: 13 amino acids. Written as DNA, the CDR3 is TGCAGTGCTAGCACAGGGAGGCCCACTGAAGCTTTCTTT. Translating gives CSASTGRPTEAFF.

This clonotype was counted only a few times. The gene calls are TRBV2 and TRBJ2-1; 14 nucleotides line up with TRBD2. Germline values: CDR1 SNHLY, CDR2 FYNNEI. The CDR3 runs 16 residues. V trimming: 6 bases; J trimming: 1 base; junction bases outside the gene matches: 2. CDR3 DNA: TGTGCCAGCAGAGGACTAGCGGGAGGATCCTACAATGAGCAGTTCTTC. Its translation: CASRGLAGGSYNEQFF.

The chain has TRBV9 and TRBJ2-1; D unresolved. The germline V and J ends were trimmed by 0 bases and 10 bases, with 8 bases remaining between them. This CDR3 region has 12 residues. Germline CDR1 SGDLS, CDR2 YYNGEE. The chain's CDR3 is CASSVGGAEQFF. CDR3 DNA: TGTGCCAGCAGCGTAGGCGGAGCCGAGCAGTTCTTC.

This clonotype was counted at least ten times. The gene calls are TRBV29-1 and TRBJ1-1; D call uncertain. Trimming pared 1 base from V and 8 bases from J, leaving 5 bases between. Germline CDR1 is SQVTM and CDR2 is ANQGSEA. There are 10 residues in the CDR3. In DNA form, the CDR3 reads TGCAGCGTTGAAGGGGCAGAAGCTTTCTTT. This codes for CSVEGAEAFF.

This clonotype was seen a few times. The genes are TRBV7-9 and TRBJ2-1; 11 bases align to TRBD2. Unmatched junction bases numbered 4, after V lost 3 bases and J lost 6 bases. Germline loops: CDR1 SEHNR, CDR2 FQNEAQ (reference sequence). The CDR3 sequence is 15 residues long. As DNA, the CDR3 is TGTGCCAGCAGCTTCACTAGCGGGAGTAGCAATGAGCAGTTCTTC. Protein sequence: CASSFTSGSSNEQFF.

The table lists this clonotype with a few counts. The chain combines TRBV30 with TRBJ2-3; D possibly corresponds to TRBD2 (5 bases). V was shortened by 5 bases and J by 8 bases, with 14 bases between the two germline ends. The CDR3 is 12 amino acids. CDR1 is GTSNPN and CDR2 is SVGIG in the germline V gene (reference sequence). CDR3 region: CAWGKEGGTQYF. In DNA, the CDR3 is TGTGCCTGGGGAAAAGAAGGAGGTACGCAGTATTTT.

This clonotype was seen more than once but under ten times. The rearrangement joins TRBV10-3 to TRBJ2-1; D might be TRBD2 (6 bases). Germline values: CDR1 ENHRY, CDR2 SYGVKD. The V end lost 7 bases, the J end lost 8 bases, and 21 bases lay between the germline ends. The CDR3 length is 15 residues. The CDR3 here is CAITSAGTGVHEQFF. CDR3 nucleotide sequence: TGTGCCATCACCTCAGCGGGCACGGGTGTACATGAGCAGTTCTTC.

V is TRBV9 and J is TRBJ2-1; D is tentatively TRBD1 or TRBD2 (6 bases each). From germline, CDR1 is SGDLS and CDR2 YYNGEE. The CDR3 runs 13 residues. Trimming removed 0 bases from V and 9 bases from J, with 10 bases in between. CDR3 nucleotide sequence: TGTGCCAGCAGCGTAGCCCCGGGGGCTGAGCAGTTCTTC. Amino acid sequence: CASSVAPGAEQFF.

The chain couples TRBV27 to TRBJ1-5, with 7 bases fitting TRBD1. The germline V gene encodes CDR1 MNHEY and CDR2 SMNVEV (reference sequence). V dropped 6 bases and J dropped 5; count of bases not matched to a gene: 10. The CDR3 length is 15 residues. CDR3 nucleotides: TGTGCCAGCAGGGCCCGGGGGGACAGCTATCAGCCCCAGCATTTT. This sequence encodes CASRARGDSYQPQHF.

This clonotype was picked up a small number of times. The genes are TRBV5-4 and TRBJ2-3, with a possible D match to TRBD2 (6 bases). In germline, CDR1 is SGHNT, CDR2 YYREEE (reference sequence). The CDR3 length is 14 residues. Trimming took 2 bases from V and 5 from J, leaving 12 bases between them. The CDR3 sequence: CASSFPGEGDTQYF. The CDR3 bases are TGTGCCAGCAGCTTTCCGGGGGAAGGAGATACGCAGTATTTT.

The chain carries TRBV7-3 and TRBJ1-6; TRBD1 matches 9 bases. The CDR3 spans 16 residues. Trimming cost V 2 bases and J 7 bases; bases outside gene matches: 6. Looked up from germline, CDR1 is SGHTA and CDR2 is FQGTGA. The CDR3 DNA sequence: TGTGCCAGCAGCTTACCCCTCGGACAGGGGAATTCACCCCTCCACTTT. It is translated as CASSLPLGQGNSPLHF.

The CDR3 spells CASGGPYNEQFF. The CDR3 DNA reads as TGTGCCAGCGGGGGGCCTTACAATGAGCAGTTCTTC. The rearrangement uses TRBV9 and TRBJ2-1; either TRBD1 or TRBD2 may fit D (6 bases each). CDR1 and CDR2 (germline): SGDLS, YYNGEE. V lost 7 bases, J lost 4 bases, and 9 bases lay in between. CDR3 length equals 12 residues.

This chain links TRBV4-2 with TRBJ2-3; no firm D call. Germline values: CDR1 LGHNA, CDR2 YNFKEQ. This CDR3 has 15 amino acids. V was shortened by 0 bases and J by 0 bases, with 7 bases between the two germline ends. CDR3 in amino acids: CASSQDGSSTDTQYF. CDR3 DNA sequence: TGTGCCAGCAGCCAAGACGGGTCTAGCACAGATACGCAGTATTTT.

This clonotype was seen a handful of times. The chain employs TRBV7-2 and TRBJ2-3; D is unresolved. V was shortened by 6 bases and J by 2 bases, with 12 bases between the two germline ends. Looked up from germline, CDR1 is SGHTA and CDR2 is FQGNSA. There are 14 residues in the CDR3. In nucleotides, the CDR3 is TGTGCCAGCAGTATAGGCACCTCCACAGATACGCAGTATTTT. This gives the protein CASSIGTSTDTQYF.

The rearrangement joins TRBV5-1 to TRBJ2-3; possibly TRBD2 for D (6 bases). Germline lookup yields CDR1 SGHRS and CDR2 YFSETQ. The CDR3 extends over 14 amino acids. Trimming left V 5 bases short and J 2 bases short, with 12 bases between. The CDR3 nucleotides read TGCGCCAGCAGGTGGAGGGCCCTCACAGATACGCAGTATTTT. Its translation: CASRWRALTDTQYF.

This clonotype was observed a few times. The J gene is TRBJ2-1, the V gene TRBV29-1; D is uncertain. Germline V gives CDR1 SQVTM, CDR2 ANQGSEA. Trimming pared 0 bases from V and 8 bases from J, leaving 8 bases between. The CDR3 loop spans 12 amino acids. The CDR3 protein is CSVEDVRYEQFF. In DNA form, the CDR3 reads TGCAGCGTTGAAGATGTCAGGTATGAGCAGTTCTTC.